Listed below are T cell receptor beta chains from one sample, sequenced in a study of Graves' ophthalmopathy and Graves' hyperthyroidism. MiXCR, applied by TCRdb to the multiplex PCR reads, yields one record per CDR3 protein. The sample consists of 650,000 to 900,000 distinct CDR3 sequences, 35% to 50% of them appearing once. The sequencing sample was made of peripheral blood. Source of these receptors: an adult man with Graves' ophthalmopathy. Both conserved end residues are part of each CDR3. The order of the fields is clone size, D gene, V gene, J gene, CDR3 DNA, CDR3 protein. D genes are given only for firm matches. Clone size is given for some rows only: seen once, a few or many times, or a class if the clone is expanded.

>few|NA|TRBV9|TRBJ1-5
TGTGCCAGCAGCGTAGGCGAGGGAGTTCAGCCCCAGCATTTT
CASSVGEGVQPQHF
>NA|NA|TRBV25-1|TRBJ2-2
TGTGCCAGCAGTCGAGGTGGGAACACCGGGGAGCTGTTTTTT
CASSRGGNTGELFF
>many|TRBD1|TRBV2|TRBJ1-4
TGTGCCAGCAGGGACAGGGGGCCCACGGGGGAAAAACTGTTTTTT
CASRDRGPTGEKLFF
>many|NA|TRBV15|TRBJ1-5
TGTGCCACCAGCAGAGATCTCTCAGACAATCAGCCCCAGCATTTT
CATSRDLSDNQPQHF
>few|TRBD1|TRBV7-9|TRBJ1-2
TGTGCCAGCAGCTTAGGTACCGGGACAGGGAATAGTGGCTACACCTTC
CASSLGTGTGNSGYTF
>NA|TRBD1|TRBV20-1|TRBJ1-6
TGCAGTGCTAGAGTGGACAGGGGTAGTAATTCACCCCTCCACTTT
CSARVDRGSNSPLHF
>NA|NA|TRBV2|TRBJ2-2
TGTGCCAGCTCGCCCGGCTCCTTCACCGGGGAGCTGTTTTTT
CASSPGSFTGELFF
>NA|TRBD1|TRBV20-1|TRBJ1-2
TGCAGTGCTAGAGATACCAGTGGGACAGTATTTGGCTACACCTTC
CSARDTSGTVFGYTF
>few|TRBD1|TRBV12-3/TRBV12-4|TRBJ2-5
TGTGCCAGCAGTTTGGGGGGACAGGGTATGGAGACCCAGTACTTC
CASSLGGQGMETQYF
>NA|NA|TRBV11-2|TRBJ1-1
TGTGCCAGCAGCTTAGGAGTGGAAGTGAACACTGAAGCTTTCTTT
CASSLGVEVNTEAFF
>NA|NA|TRBV10-2|TRBJ1-1
TGCGCCACCATAGAGGAGGATCCCGGCACTGAAGCTTTCTTT
CATIEEDPGTEAFF
>once|NA|TRBV25-1|TRBJ2-2
TGTGCCACCGGTTACACCGGGGAGCTGTTTTTT
CATGYTGELFF
>many|NA|TRBV10-3|TRBJ1-3
TGTGCCATCTCACAGACGGACAATCAAGGAAACACCATATATTTT
CAISQTDNQGNTIYF
>NA|NA|TRBV2|TRBJ2-7
TGTGCCAGCAGTGATTTGTACTTC
CASSDLYF
>few|NA|TRBV5-4|TRBJ2-2
TGTGCCAGCAGCTTGGCTAGCCTCGAGGGCGGGGAGCTGTTTTTT
CASSLASLEGGELFF
>NA|NA|TRBV2|TRBJ2-2
TGTGCCAGCAGGGACTCCACCACCGGGGAGCTGTTTTTT
CASRDSTTGELFF
>NA|NA|TRBV19|TRBJ1-5
TGTGCCAGTAGTATTGCAGGGGCCGATGGCAATCAGCCCCAGCATTTT
CASSIAGADGNQPQHF
>NA|NA|TRBV7-9|TRBJ1-4
TGTGCCAGCAGCCCGAGGTACTCTGGGGTAGAAAAACTGTTTTTT
CASSPRYSGVEKLFF
>many|NA|TRBV7-9|TRBJ2-7
TGTGCCAGCAGCGGGGACGGACGATACGAGCAGTACTTC
CASSGDGRYEQYF
>NA|TRBD1|TRBV7-9|TRBJ1-1
TGTGCCAGCAGTTTTGACAGGGGGCCCACTGAAGCTCTCTTT
CASSFDRGPTEALF
>NA|NA|TRBV2|TRBJ1-6
TGTGCCAGCAGCACGGACACAAATTCACCCCTCCACTTT
CASSTDTNSPLHF
>many|NA|TRBV7-2|TRBJ2-5
TGTGCCAGCAGCTTAGGAAGCGCTAGCAGTTGGGAGACCCAGTACTTC
CASSLGSASSWETQYF
>NA|NA|TRBV20-1|TRBJ1-5
TGCAGTGCTAGAGGATCGGCCGGAATCCGAAATCAGCCCCAGCATTTT
CSARGSAGIRNQPQHF
>few|NA|TRBV28|TRBJ1-2
TGTGCCAGCAGCCCCGTAGGCCACTCGGGCTACACCTTC
CASSPVGHSGYTF
>NA|NA|TRBV25-1|TRBJ1-4
TGTGCCAGCAGTTTGACCCAGGGTGTGGAAAAACTGTTTTTT
CASSLTQGVEKLFF
>NA|TRBD2|TRBV5-4|TRBJ2-7
TGTGCCAGCAGCTTGTCGAGCGGGAGACCCTACGAGCAGTACTTC
CASSLSSGRPYEQYF
>few|NA|TRBV7-9|TRBJ1-1
TGTGCCAGCAGCCACAGGGACTCGGGCACTGAAGCTTTCTTT
CASSHRDSGTEAFF
>few|NA|TRBV20-1|TRBJ1-5
TGCAGTGCCACACAAAGGTTCGCCCAGCCCCAGCATTTT
CSATQRFAQPQHF
>NA|NA|TRBV10-3|TRBJ1-4
TGTGCCATCAGTGAACCAGGGGCCGAAAAACTGTTTTTT
CAISEPGAEKLFF
>NA|TRBD1|TRBV7-2|TRBJ2-7
TGTGCCAGCAGCCCCCCCTGGCTGACAGGGGTAGGCTACGAGCAGTACTTC
CASSPPWLTGVGYEQYF
>many|NA|TRBV12-3/TRBV12-4|TRBJ1-1
TGTGCCAGCAGACCCCAAAGGGGGACTGAAGCTTTCTTT
CASRPQRGTEAFF
>few|TRBD1|TRBV14|TRBJ1-1
TGTGCCAGCAGCCGACATCAGGGGGGCACTGAAGCTTTCTTT
CASSRHQGGTEAFF
>many|TRBD1|TRBV29-1|TRBJ1-5
TGCAGCGTTGCCAGGGGGGGGAGCAATCAGCCCCAGCATTTT
CSVARGGSNQPQHF
>NA|TRBD2|TRBV7-2|TRBJ2-5
TGTGCCCAACCCGGGGTAGCGGGGGGAGAGACCCAGTACTTC
CAQPGVAGGETQYF
>many|NA|TRBV25-1|TRBJ2-5
TGTGCCAGCAGTGAAGGAGCCGGGGCGAGGCGGGAGACCCAGTACTTC
CASSEGAGARRETQYF
>NA|TRBD2|TRBV25-1|TRBJ2-2
TGTGCCAGCAGCCAAGCGGGGAGGACCGGGGAGCTGTTTTTT
CASSQAGRTGELFF
>many|TRBD1|TRBV2|TRBJ1-2
TGTGCCAGCAGCAGGGACAGATTTAACTATGGCTACACCTTC
CASSRDRFNYGYTF
>once|TRBD1|TRBV15|TRBJ2-7
TGTACCACCGGCAGCGGGACAGGGGGCTACGAGCAGTACTTC
CTTGSGTGGYEQYF
>NA|NA|TRBV12-3/TRBV12-4|TRBJ1-2
TGTGCCAGCAGTTTAGGTCACAGGGCCCGCGGCTACACCTTC
CASSLGHRARGYTF
>NA|TRBD2|TRBV7-9|TRBJ2-3
TGTGCCAGCAGCTTTGGGGGGGTCACAGATACGCAGTATTTT
CASSFGGVTDTQYF
>many|TRBD1|TRBV29-1|TRBJ2-5
TGCAGCGTTGAAGCCGTGACAGGGGAGACCCAGTACTTC
CSVEAVTGETQYF
>many|TRBD1|TRBV10-3|TRBJ1-4
TGCGCCAGCAGGAGGACAGGCCGCAATGAAAAACTGTTTTTT
CASRRTGRNEKLFF
>NA|NA|TRBV2|TRBJ2-2
TGTGCCAGCAGTGAATCCCGTTCGAACACCGGGGAGCTGTTTTTT
CASSESRSNTGELFF
>NA|TRBD1|TRBV19|TRBJ1-5
TGTGCCGGTAGTAGGGGACAGGGGGCGAATCAGCCCCAGCATTTT
CAGSRGQGANQPQHF
>once|NA|TRBV2|TRBJ2-7
TGTGCCAGCAGTATAGGTACGCCTAGCGACGAGCAGTACTTC
CASSIGTPSDEQYF
>NA|TRBD2|TRBV7-9|TRBJ2-7
TGTACCAGCAGCGTTGGGGGGACTAGTCCCTACGAGCAGTACTTC
CTSSVGGTSPYEQYF
>few|TRBD1|TRBV20-1|TRBJ2-7
TGCAGTGCTACCAGTTGGACAGGGGCCTACGAGCAGTACTTC
CSATSWTGAYEQYF
>NA|NA|TRBV7-2|TRBJ2-2
TGTGCCAGCAGCCCCCTTGGCGACACCGGGGAGCTGTTTTTT
CASSPLGDTGELFF
>many|NA|TRBV9|TRBJ1-1
TGTGCCAGCAGCGTGGGAGACGGGAACACTGAAGCTTTCTTT
CASSVGDGNTEAFF
>many|NA|TRBV14|TRBJ1-4
TGTGCCAGCAGCCGATTTCAGGAGAATGAAAAACTGTTTTTT
CASSRFQENEKLFF
>NA|TRBD1|TRBV10-3|TRBJ1-1
TGTGCCATCGGCGACAGGGGTAAAGACACTGAAGCTTTCTTT
CAIGDRGKDTEAFF
>few|TRBD2|TRBV7-2|TRBJ2-5
TGTGCCAGCAGCTTAGGTCTAGCGGGGCGGGTGCAGGAGACCCAGTACTTC
CASSLGLAGRVQETQYF